A selection of T cell receptor beta chains follows, all from one sample in a study of blood T cell repertoires in COVID-19. Profiled with immunoSEQ multiplex PCR; TCRdb holds only in-frame clones, not every one. The sample lists about 270,000 clones; 80% to 90% were seen once. Material for sequencing was peripheral blood. These receptors came from a woman aged 70 to 79 with COVID-19, enrolled during active disease. CDR3s include the opening cysteine and the closing phenylalanine or tryptophan. Fields, in order: CDR3 DNA, CDR3 protein, D gene, V gene, J gene, clone size. The D gene is left open where the match is weak. Only some rows state a clone size, as once, few, many or a class for expanded clones.

cdr3_nt: TGTGCCAGCAGCCAAGACCCACTAGCGGGGGGCACAGATACGCAGTATTTT
cdr3_aa: CASSQDPLAGGTDTQYF
d_call: TRBD2
v_call: TRBV4-2
j_call: TRBJ2-3
clone_size: NA

cdr3_nt: TGTGCCATAGAGCTTGCGGCTAATGAAAAACTGTTTTTT
cdr3_aa: CAIELAANEKLFF
d_call: NA
v_call: TRBV2
j_call: TRBJ1-4
clone_size: few

cdr3_nt: TGTGCCAGTAGTATTCACAGGGAAACATCTTCCTACGAGCAGTACTTC
cdr3_aa: CASSIHRETSSYEQYF
d_call: NA
v_call: TRBV19
j_call: TRBJ2-7
clone_size: NA

cdr3_nt: TGCGCCAGCAGCCAAGGCCCCTCGACACGGGGTAATCAGCCCCAGCATTTT
cdr3_aa: CASSQGPSTRGNQPQHF
d_call: NA
v_call: TRBV4-1
j_call: TRBJ1-5
clone_size: NA

cdr3_nt: TGTGCCAGCAGTTTAAAACCTAGGGGGCGCTTCTATGGCTACACCTTC
cdr3_aa: CASSLKPRGRFYGYTF
d_call: TRBD1
v_call: TRBV27
j_call: TRBJ1-2
clone_size: once

cdr3_nt: TGTGCCAGCAGTCCTGACAGCAAGAACACTGAAGCTTTCTTT
cdr3_aa: CASSPDSKNTEAFF
d_call: NA
v_call: TRBV6-5
j_call: TRBJ1-1
clone_size: NA

cdr3_nt: TGTGCCAGCAGCCAAGATTGGGGAGGGGGTAGTGCAGATACGCAGTATTTT
cdr3_aa: CASSQDWGGGSADTQYF
d_call: NA
v_call: TRBV4-2
j_call: TRBJ2-3
clone_size: NA

cdr3_nt: TGTGCCAGCAGTCAAAGCTACTCTGGGGCCAACGTCCTGACTTTC
cdr3_aa: CASSQSYSGANVLTF
d_call: NA
v_call: TRBV27
j_call: TRBJ2-6
clone_size: NA

cdr3_nt: TGTGCCAGCAGATCCGGACAGATCACTGAAGCTTTCTTT
cdr3_aa: CASRSGQITEAFF
d_call: NA
v_call: TRBV12-3/TRBV12-4
j_call: TRBJ1-1
clone_size: NA

cdr3_nt: TGCGCCAGCAGTGAGCGGGGTCTCCTGTCGACTAGAGAGGAGACCCAGTACTTC
cdr3_aa: CASSERGLLSTREETQYF
d_call: NA
v_call: TRBV10-2
j_call: TRBJ2-5
clone_size: NA

cdr3_nt: TGTGCCAGCAGTTCCCGTGCGGGAACGTACGAGCAGTACTTC
cdr3_aa: CASSSRAGTYEQYF
d_call: NA
v_call: TRBV27
j_call: TRBJ2-7
clone_size: NA

cdr3_nt: TGTGCCAGCAGTTTCTCGGGGACAGCTTATAATAATTCACCCCTCCACTTT
cdr3_aa: CASSFSGTAYNNSPLHF
d_call: TRBD1
v_call: TRBV27
j_call: TRBJ1-6
clone_size: NA

cdr3_nt: TGTGCCAGCAGGGGCGGGGGACTAGCGAACACCGGGGAGCTGTTTTTT
cdr3_aa: CASRGGGLANTGELFF
d_call: TRBD2
v_call: TRBV9
j_call: TRBJ2-2
clone_size: NA

cdr3_nt: TGTGCCAGCACCAAAGGGCTAGCCACAGATACGCAGTATTTT
cdr3_aa: CASTKGLATDTQYF
d_call: NA
v_call: TRBV28
j_call: TRBJ2-3
clone_size: NA

cdr3_nt: TGTGCCAGCAGCGGCTCGGTCACAGGGTACGAGCAGTACTTC
cdr3_aa: CASSGSVTGYEQYF
d_call: NA
v_call: TRBV9
j_call: TRBJ2-7
clone_size: NA

cdr3_nt: TGTGCCAGCAGCTTAAGCGGGGGGCTAGATACGCAGTATTTT
cdr3_aa: CASSLSGGLDTQYF
d_call: TRBD2
v_call: TRBV7-2
j_call: TRBJ2-3
clone_size: NA

cdr3_nt: TGTGCCAGCAGCTCTCCAGGGCTCAACGGGGAGCTGTTTTTT
cdr3_aa: CASSSPGLNGELFF
d_call: NA
v_call: TRBV5-4
j_call: TRBJ2-2
clone_size: once

cdr3_nt: TGTGCCAGCAGCCAAGGATGGGCAGGGGGGTACTATGGCTACACCTTC
cdr3_aa: CASSQGWAGGYYGYTF
d_call: TRBD1
v_call: TRBV14
j_call: TRBJ1-2
clone_size: NA

cdr3_nt: TGTGCCAGTAGACAGATGCCCAGCTCTGGAAACACCATATATTTT
cdr3_aa: CASRQMPSSGNTIYF
d_call: NA
v_call: TRBV19
j_call: TRBJ1-3
clone_size: NA

cdr3_nt: TGCGCCAGCAGCCACTTCAAGACAGGGAATGAAAAACTGTTTTTT
cdr3_aa: CASSHFKTGNEKLFF
d_call: TRBD1
v_call: TRBV4-1
j_call: TRBJ1-4
clone_size: NA

cdr3_nt: TGTGCCAGCAGTGAAGATCCTCGGGGGGCGGGGACAGATACGCAGTATTTT
cdr3_aa: CASSEDPRGAGTDTQYF
d_call: NA
v_call: TRBV2
j_call: TRBJ2-3
clone_size: NA

cdr3_nt: TGCGCCAGCAGCCAGCTAGGGAGAACTGAAGCTTTCTTT
cdr3_aa: CASSQLGRTEAFF
d_call: NA
v_call: TRBV4-3
j_call: TRBJ1-1
clone_size: NA

cdr3_nt: TGCGCCAGCAGCTTCCTAGCGGGGGGGACGATCACCGGGGAGCTGTTTTTT
cdr3_aa: CASSFLAGGTITGELFF
d_call: TRBD2
v_call: TRBV5-1
j_call: TRBJ2-2
clone_size: once

cdr3_nt: TGTGCCAGTCCTCCGGGACAGGGGCCGAACACTGAAGCTTTCTTT
cdr3_aa: CASPPGQGPNTEAFF
d_call: TRBD1
v_call: TRBV28
j_call: TRBJ1-1
clone_size: NA

cdr3_nt: TGTGCCAGCAGCTTAGCCTCCAGGGGGGCGTACGAGCAGTACTTC
cdr3_aa: CASSLASRGAYEQYF
d_call: NA
v_call: TRBV7-2
j_call: TRBJ2-7
clone_size: once

cdr3_nt: TGCGCCAGCAGCTTAATCGGGACTAGCGGGGACAATGAGCAGTTCTTC
cdr3_aa: CASSLIGTSGDNEQFF
d_call: TRBD2
v_call: TRBV5-1
j_call: TRBJ2-1
clone_size: NA

cdr3_nt: TGTGCCAGCAGCCCGGGGCAGGGGGCCTACGAGCAGTACTTC
cdr3_aa: CASSPGQGAYEQYF
d_call: TRBD1
v_call: TRBV7-9
j_call: TRBJ2-7
clone_size: NA

cdr3_nt: TGTGCCACCGAGTTTCCAGGGGGTAGAGGCTACACCTTC
cdr3_aa: CATEFPGGRGYTF
d_call: TRBD1
v_call: TRBV19
j_call: TRBJ1-2
clone_size: NA

cdr3_nt: TGTGCCAGCAGTTTGAGACAGGGCTATGGCTACACCTTC
cdr3_aa: CASSLRQGYGYTF
d_call: TRBD1
v_call: TRBV6-5
j_call: TRBJ1-2
clone_size: NA

cdr3_nt: TGTGCCAGCAGCCCCGGCGAGGATCAGCCCCAGCATTTT
cdr3_aa: CASSPGEDQPQHF
d_call: NA
v_call: TRBV9
j_call: TRBJ1-5
clone_size: once

cdr3_nt: TGCGCCAGCAGCCAAGAGGTGCGGGGCACTGAAGCTTTCTTT
cdr3_aa: CASSQEVRGTEAFF
d_call: NA
v_call: TRBV4-1
j_call: TRBJ1-1
clone_size: NA

cdr3_nt: TGCGCCAGCAGCTTGGGGCAGGGGAGAAACGAGCAGTACTTC
cdr3_aa: CASSLGQGRNEQYF
d_call: NA
v_call: TRBV5-1
j_call: TRBJ2-7
clone_size: NA

cdr3_nt: TGTGCCAGCAGTTACTCGCGGAGACAGGACGTGGATACGCAGTATTTT
cdr3_aa: CASSYSRRQDVDTQYF
d_call: NA
v_call: TRBV6-2/TRBV6-3
j_call: TRBJ2-3
clone_size: NA

cdr3_nt: TGTGCCACAACCCCGATAGCGGGGGTGGAGACCCAGTACTTC
cdr3_aa: CATTPIAGVETQYF
d_call: TRBD2
v_call: TRBV7-2
j_call: TRBJ2-5
clone_size: NA

cdr3_nt: TGTGCCAGCAGTTTTCGAAGGGGGGGAGCTTTCTTT
cdr3_aa: CASSFRRGGAFF
d_call: NA
v_call: TRBV28
j_call: TRBJ1-1
clone_size: NA

cdr3_nt: TGCGCCAGCAGCTTACCGGGGGGCCTATATGAGCAGTTCTTC
cdr3_aa: CASSLPGGLYEQFF
d_call: NA
v_call: TRBV5-1
j_call: TRBJ2-1
clone_size: once

cdr3_nt: TGTGCCTGGAGTGTACAGGGGGCCAGGACCTACGAGCAGTACTTC
cdr3_aa: CAWSVQGARTYEQYF
d_call: TRBD1
v_call: TRBV30
j_call: TRBJ2-7
clone_size: NA

cdr3_nt: TGTGCCAGCAGGCAAGGGGGTAGCTCTGAAGCTTTCTTT
cdr3_aa: CASRQGGSSEAFF
d_call: NA
v_call: TRBV6-5
j_call: TRBJ1-1
clone_size: NA

cdr3_nt: TGTGCCAGCAGTAGTCCCGGGACAGTCGGCACCGGGGAGCTGTTTTTT
cdr3_aa: CASSSPGTVGTGELFF
d_call: TRBD1
v_call: TRBV7-9
j_call: TRBJ2-2
clone_size: NA

cdr3_nt: TGTGCCTGGAGTGAACTCCGGGACAGGGTCCAAGAGACCCAGTACTTC
cdr3_aa: CAWSELRDRVQETQYF
d_call: TRBD1
v_call: TRBV30
j_call: TRBJ2-5
clone_size: NA

cdr3_nt: TGCGCCAGCAGCCAAATCACAGGGAGCTCCTATAATTCACCCCTCCACTTT
cdr3_aa: CASSQITGSSYNSPLHF
d_call: NA
v_call: TRBV5-1
j_call: TRBJ1-6
clone_size: NA

cdr3_nt: TGTGCCAGCAGTTACAACACCGGCAGGGACACTGAAGCTTTCTTT
cdr3_aa: CASSYNTGRDTEAFF
d_call: NA
v_call: TRBV6-2/TRBV6-3
j_call: TRBJ1-1
clone_size: NA

cdr3_nt: TGTGCCAGCACCCCAGGGGCTTTTGGTGAAGCTTTCTTT
cdr3_aa: CASTPGAFGEAFF
d_call: NA
v_call: TRBV28
j_call: TRBJ1-1
clone_size: NA

cdr3_nt: TGTGCCAGCAGCCTTCTGGGACAGGGTAATTCACCCCTCCACTTT
cdr3_aa: CASSLLGQGNSPLHF
d_call: TRBD1
v_call: TRBV5-5
j_call: TRBJ1-6
clone_size: once

cdr3_nt: TGTGCCAGTAGTTCCCCAGCTAACTATGGCTACACCTTC
cdr3_aa: CASSSPANYGYTF
d_call: NA
v_call: TRBV19
j_call: TRBJ1-2
clone_size: once

cdr3_nt: TGTGCCAGCAGCGGGCAGGGATCGGTCCGGGTCTACTTTTACGAGCAGTACTTC
cdr3_aa: CASSGQGSVRVYFYEQYF
d_call: NA
v_call: TRBV7-8
j_call: TRBJ2-7
clone_size: few

cdr3_nt: TGTGCCACCAGTGATCCTGGGACAGGGGCCACCGGGGAGCTGTTTTTT
cdr3_aa: CATSDPGTGATGELFF
d_call: TRBD1
v_call: TRBV24-1
j_call: TRBJ2-2
clone_size: NA

cdr3_nt: TGTGCCAGCAGCTTAGGGGGCAGCGGCGATACGCAGTATTTT
cdr3_aa: CASSLGGSGDTQYF
d_call: TRBD1
v_call: TRBV5-6
j_call: TRBJ2-3
clone_size: NA

cdr3_nt: TGCGCCAGCAGCTTGGGAGGGACTAATGAAAAACTGTTTTTT
cdr3_aa: CASSLGGTNEKLFF
d_call: NA
v_call: TRBV5-1
j_call: TRBJ1-4
clone_size: NA

cdr3_nt: TGCAGTGCTAGTGAGACAGACTTTGAAGCTTTCTTT
cdr3_aa: CSASETDFEAFF
d_call: NA
v_call: TRBV20-1
j_call: TRBJ1-1
clone_size: few

cdr3_nt: TGTGCCAGCAGCGTAGAGGGGCTCGCAGATACGCAGTATTTT
cdr3_aa: CASSVEGLADTQYF
d_call: NA
v_call: TRBV9
j_call: TRBJ2-3
clone_size: NA